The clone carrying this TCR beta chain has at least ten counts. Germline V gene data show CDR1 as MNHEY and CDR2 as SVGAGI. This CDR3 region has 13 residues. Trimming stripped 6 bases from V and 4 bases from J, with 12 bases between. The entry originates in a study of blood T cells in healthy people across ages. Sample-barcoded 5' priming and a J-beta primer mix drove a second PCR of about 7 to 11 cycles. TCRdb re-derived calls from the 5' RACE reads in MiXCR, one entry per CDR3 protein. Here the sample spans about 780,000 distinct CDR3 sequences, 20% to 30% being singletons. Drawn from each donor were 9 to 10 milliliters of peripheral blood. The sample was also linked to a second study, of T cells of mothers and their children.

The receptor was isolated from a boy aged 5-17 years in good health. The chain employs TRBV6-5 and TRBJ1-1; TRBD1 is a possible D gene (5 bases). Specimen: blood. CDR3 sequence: CASSLGVSTEAFF. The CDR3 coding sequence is TGTGCCAGCAGCCTAGGGGTGAGCACTGAAGCTTTCTTT.